The 31 T cell receptor beta chains presented below share a single source sample, sequenced in a study of T cell responses to AZD1222 COVID-19 vaccine (dated by TCRdb to about 2021). The time point tag for this specimen amounts to: about 28 days (+/-7) after the second vaccine dose. Receptor amplification or capture employed the immunoSEQ multiplex PCR assay. TCRdb stores this immuneACCESS table with in-frame sequences only. Part of the clones is absent; in the studies checked, under half of the shortfall reflects unresolved V genes, and no reason is known for the rest. For this sample there are 110,000 or so clones; about 86% appear just once. The ten top clones hold 3% of the sample. The specimen comprised peripheral blood, sampled 28 days after the second AZD1222 dose. Source of these receptors: an adult who received the AZD1222 COVID-19 vaccine.

The rearrangement uses TRBV19 and TRBJ1-4; D gene ambiguous. The V end was cut by 6 bases, the J end by 0 bases, with 8 bases between. The CDR3 spans 14 residues. Germline lookup yields CDR1 LNHDA and CDR2 SQIVND (reference sequence). Here the CDR3 DNA reads TGTGCCAGTAGCGTCTTCGCAACTAATGAAAAACTGTTTTTT. Its translation is CASSVFATNEKLFF.

There are a few counts of this clone. The rearrangement links TRBV20-1 to TRBJ1-2; D perhaps matches TRBD1 (5 bases). CDR3 length: 17 residues. V lost 3 bases, J lost 2 bases, and 22 bases lay in between. Germline V CDR1 and CDR2: DFQATT, SNEGSKA (reference sequence). CDR3 DNA: TGCAGTGCTAGTAGAGGGGCGATCTTAAGTGGGAACTATGGCTACACCTTC. Encoded protein: CSASRGAILSGNYGYTF.

This clone showed up just a few times. The chain couples TRBV10-3 to TRBJ2-7; D is perhaps TRBD2 (5 bases). The CDR3 is 14 residues long. Trimming left V 6 bases short and J 3 bases short, with 15 bases between. Germline V gene data show CDR1 as ENHRY and CDR2 as SYGVKD. The CDR3 sequence is CAIRRTVGDYEQYF. Written as DNA, the CDR3 is TGTGCCATCAGACGGACTGTTGGCGACTACGAGCAGTACTTC.

This clone was recorded only once. The chain uses TRBV6-1 and TRBJ2-7; D is perhaps TRBD2 (6 bases). V was clipped by 4 bases and J by 0 bases, with 16 bases between them. The CDR3 covers 16 residues. Germline V gene lookup returns CDR1 MNHNS and CDR2 SASEGT. In nucleotides, the CDR3 is TGTGCCAGCAGTGGGCGGGGCGGGCTAAGCTCCTACGAGCAGTACTTC. Translation: CASSGRGGLSSYEQYF.

V gene TRBV6-5 combines with J gene TRBJ1-1; possible D gene TRBD1, 5 bases. This CDR3 contains 13 residues. The V end lost 8 bases, the J end lost 4 bases, and 14 bases lay between the germline ends. The germline gives CDR1 MNHEY, CDR2 SVGAGI. The CDR3 protein is CASPRGRTTEAFF. The CDR3 DNA is TGTGCCAGCCCCCGGGGCAGGACCACTGAAGCTTTCTTT.

The rearrangement joins TRBV7-9 to TRBJ2-1, with D unresolved. Trimming took off 0 bases at V and 5 bases at J, with 8 bases between the two ends. The CDR3 spans 14 residues. Germline CDR1 is SEHNR and CDR2 is FQNEAQ (reference sequence). In DNA, the CDR3 is TGTGCCAGCAGCTTAGCGGTCACCCACAATGAGCAGTTCTTC. This translates into CASSLAVTHNEQFF.

This chain joins TRBV9 and TRBJ2-5, with a possible D match to TRBD1 (5 bases). The CDR3 has 16 residues. Germline CDR1 and CDR2: SGDLS and YYNGEE. The ends were cut back, 0 bases at V and 2 bases at J, with 14 bases in the middle. DNA of the CDR3: TGTGCCAGCAGCGTAGCTGCAGGGTCAGGACAAGAGACCCAGTACTTC. Residues: CASSVAAGSGQETQYF.

This chain connects TRBV9 to TRBJ2-1; D ambiguous. Germline-derived CDR1 and CDR2 are SGDLS and YYNGEE. The CDR3 is 18 residues long. Trimming removed 0 bases from V and 7 bases from J, with 23 bases in between. The CDR3 DNA reads as TGTGCCAGCAGCGTAGTGTCAACGGAAGCTCCTTACGGGAATGAGCAGTTCTTC. Protein sequence: CASSVVSTEAPYGNEQFF.

This chain connects TRBV3-1 (or the pseudogene TRBV3-2) to TRBJ2-5; D might be TRBD2 (5 bases). Trimming removed 2 bases from V and 6 bases from J, with 13 bases in between. Germline CDR1 LGHDT, CDR2 YNNKEL (reference sequence). CDR3 length equals 14 residues. Written as DNA, the CDR3 is TGTGCCAGCAGCCAACTTGCGGGTCGGAAGACCCAGTACTTC. Its translation: CASSQLAGRKTQYF.

CDR3 protein: CASSEQGLNTEAFF. As DNA, the CDR3 is TGTGCCAGCAGTGAACAGGGCTTGAACACTGAAGCTTTCTTT. The V and J genes are TRBV2 and TRBJ1-1, with D possibly TRBD1 on 5 matching bases. Germline CDR1 reads SNHLY; CDR2 reads FYNNEI. CDR3 size: 14 residues. Trimming pared 2 bases from V and 0 bases from J, leaving 7 bases between.

This clone was counted a few times. The V gene is TRBV5-1, the J gene TRBJ1-1, with 8 bases that match TRBD1. The CDR3 is 15 residues long. V shed 5 bases and J 0 bases; nucleotides not matched to a gene: 6. Germline V gives CDR1 SGHRS, CDR2 YFSETQ. DNA of the CDR3: TGCGCCAGCAGGGCGTCACAGGGGGTGAACACTGAAGCTTTCTTT. Protein sequence: CASRASQGVNTEAFF. The complete variable domain, with remaining parts taken from reference TRBV5-1 and TRBJ1-1, reads KAGVTQTPRYLIKTRGQQVTLSCSPISGHRSVSWYQQTPGQGLQFLFEYFSETQRNKGNFPGRFSGRQFSNSRSEMNVSTLELGDSALYLCASRASQGVNTEAFFGQGTRLTVV.

This clone was picked up a small number of times. The chain joins TRBV19 to TRBJ1-6, with D unclear. Germline V gives CDR1 LNHDA, CDR2 SQIVND (reference sequence). The CDR3 loop spans 14 amino acids. V lost 6 bases and J 14 bases, leaving 20 bases between the germline ends. The CDR3 DNA is TGTGCCAGTAGGACACTTGGTGAAGGATCGGCCCTCCACTTT. This encodes CASRTLGEGSALHF.

V is TRBV19 and J is TRBJ1-5; tentative D call: TRBD1 (6 bases). Looked up from germline, CDR1 is LNHDA and CDR2 is SQIVND (reference sequence). This CDR3 has 17 residues. V lost 6 bases and J 3 bases, leaving 21 bases between the germline ends. Here the CDR3 DNA reads TGTGCCAGTAGATCCCAGGGGCAGAGTTTAAACAATCAGCCCCAGCATTTT. Encoded protein: CASRSQGQSLNNQPQHF.

This clone has just one count. J is TRBJ2-5 and V is TRBV5-6; weak D call: TRBD1 (5 bases). This CDR3 is 13 amino acids long. Germline assignment: CDR1 SGHDT and CDR2 YYEEEE. Trimming cost V 3 bases and J 5 bases, with 11 bases left between them. CDR3 coding DNA: TGTGCCAGCAGCTATCAAGACAGCGAGACCCAGTACTTC. Protein product: CASSYQDSETQYF.

The V and J genes are TRBV5-1 and TRBJ2-1, with a tentative D call TRBD1 (6 bases). This CDR3 has 16 amino acids. Germline V CDR1 and CDR2: SGHRS, YFSETQ. V shed 5 bases and J shed 6 bases, with 21 bases lying between them. This CDR3 is CASSQRPTGTSNEQFF. CDR3 nucleotide sequence: TGCGCCAGCAGTCAGAGGCCCACAGGGACGTCCAATGAGCAGTTCTTC. The complete variable domain, with remaining parts taken from reference TRBV5-1 and TRBJ2-1, reads KAGVTQTPRYLIKTRGQQVTLSCSPISGHRSVSWYQQTPGQGLQFLFEYFSETQRNKGNFPGRFSGRQFSNSRSEMNVSTLELGDSALYLCASSQRPTGTSNEQFFGPGTRLTVL.

The rearrangement links TRBV15 to TRBJ1-4, with a possible D match to TRBD1 (5 bases). The CDR3 length is 16 residues. Trimming took 0 bases from V and 10 from J, leaving 18 bases between them. The V gene's germline CDR1 is LNHNV and CDR2 YYDKDF (reference sequence). Here the CDR3 reads CATSRDLGQGGRKLFF. The CDR3, as DNA: TGTGCCACCAGCAGAGATCTTGGGCAGGGAGGGCGAAAACTGTTTTTT.

This clone was counted only a few times. The rearrangement uses TRBV28 and TRBJ1-4; no definite D call. The V gene lost 4 bases and the J gene lost 6 bases, with 9 bases spanning the gap. The length of the CDR3 is 13 residues. Germline V gene lookup returns CDR1 MDHEN and CDR2 SYDVKM. CDR3 sequence: CASSSPGDEKLFF. In DNA form, the CDR3 reads TGTGCCAGCAGTTCTCCGGGTGATGAAAAACTGTTTTTT.

V is TRBV5-1 and J is TRBJ2-3; the match to TRBD2 covers 8 bases. The germline V gene encodes CDR1 SGHRS and CDR2 YFSETQ. The junction had 8 bases not matched to a gene; V was cut back by 2 bases and J by 0 bases. The CDR3 loop spans 17 amino acids. The CDR3 reads CASSFLAGTSSTDTQYF. The CDR3 DNA is TGCGCCAGCAGCTTCCTAGCGGGTACCTCAAGCACAGATACGCAGTATTTT.

The chain uses TRBV2 and TRBJ2-5, with unresolved D. Deletions cut 7 bases from V and 3 bases from J, with 12 bases between. The CDR3 sequence is 13 residues long. Germline V gene sequence: CDR1 SNHLY, CDR2 FYNNEI. The CDR3 loop reads CASIGTGEETQYF. The DNA of the CDR3 is TGTGCCAGCATTGGAACCGGAGAAGAGACCCAGTACTTC. The full variable domain, its missing parts supplied by reference TRBV2 and TRBJ2-5, is EPEVTQTPSHQVTQMGQEVILRCVPISNHLYFYWYRQILGQKVEFLVSFYNNEISEKSEIFDDQFSVERPDGSNFTLKIRSTKLEDSAMYFCASIGTGEETQYFGPGTRLLVL.

V usage is TRBV5-3 and J usage is TRBJ1-5; D ambiguous. TRBV5-3 is identified as an open reading frame with a role that is uncertain. CDR3 size: 14 residues. Trimming left V 3 bases short and J 8 bases short, with 15 bases between. In DNA, the CDR3 is TGTGCCAGAAGCTCCGGACGGAGCCGAGAGCCCCAGCATTTT. Its translation: CARSSGRSREPQHF.

The rearrangement joins TRBV6-2 or TRBV6-3 to TRBJ2-2, with 8 bases matching TRBD1. The CDR3 covers 15 residues. Trimming took 6 bases from V and 4 from J; bases not matched to a gene: 7. Germline V CDR1 and CDR2: MNHEY, SVGEGT. CDR3 protein: CASSLDRGGTGELFF. The CDR3 DNA reads TGTGCCAGCAGCCTCGACAGGGGTGGCACCGGGGAGCTGTTTTTT.

This sequence joins TRBV6-2 or TRBV6-3 and TRBJ1-5, with a tentative D call TRBD1 (6 bases). Germline loops: CDR1 MNHEY, CDR2 SVGEGT. V shed 4 bases and J shed 0 bases, with 13 bases lying between them. This CDR3 has 16 residues. The CDR3 region has the DNA TGTGCCAGCAGTTCCGGGACAACTTATAGCAATCAGCCCCAGCATTTT. It specifies CASSSGTTYSNQPQHF.

The genes are TRBV18 and TRBJ1-2; D may be TRBD1 (5 bases). Germline loops: CDR1 KGHSH, CDR2 LQKENI. This CDR3 region has 14 residues. The V gene lost 2 bases and the J gene lost 2 bases, with 9 bases spanning the gap. As DNA, the CDR3 is TGTGCCAGCTCACCAAACAAGGGGAACTATGGCTACACCTTC. Its translation is CASSPNKGNYGYTF.

CDR3 region: CASSYGDSGANVLTF. The CDR3 DNA follows: TGTGCCAGCAGTTACGGGGACTCTGGGGCCAACGTCCTGACTTTC. The J gene is TRBJ2-6, the V gene TRBV6-5, with D uncertain. Per germline, CDR1 MNHEY and CDR2 SVGAGI. This CDR3 contains 15 residues. Trimming left V 2 bases short and J 0 bases short, with 5 bases between.

This clone was counted a single time. The chain couples TRBV4-1 to TRBJ1-4, with D perhaps matching TRBD1 (6 bases). This CDR3 contains 13 residues. Germline V gene sequence: CDR1 MGHRA, CDR2 YSYEKL. Trimming left V 7 bases short and J 8 bases short, with 14 bases between. This CDR3 reads CASNHQTGEKLFF. The CDR3 bases are TGCGCCAGCAACCATCAGACAGGAGAAAAACTGTTTTTT.

V and J are TRBV28 and TRBJ2-7; D may match TRBD1 or TRBD2 (5 bases each). Germline lookup yields CDR1 MDHEN and CDR2 SYDVKM. The V end was cut by 7 bases, the J end by 2 bases, with 18 bases between. The CDR3 has 15 amino acids. The CDR3 sequence: CASTNLRDGPYEQYF. In nucleotides, the CDR3 is TGTGCCAGCACGAACCTCCGGGACGGACCCTACGAGCAGTACTTC. Full variable domain (remainder filled in from reference TRBV28 and TRBJ2-7): DVKVTQSSRYLVKRTGEKVFLECVQDMDHENMFWYRQDPGLGLRLIYFSYDVKMKEKGDIPEGYSVSREKKERFSLILESASTNQTSMYLCASTNLRDGPYEQYFGPGTRLTVT.

V is TRBV24-1 and J is TRBJ2-7; possible D gene TRBD2, 5 bases. The CDR3 covers 12 residues. Germline CDR1 is KGHDR and CDR2 is SFDVKD. The ends were cut back, 9 bases at V and 5 bases at J, with 13 bases in the middle. The CDR3 nucleotides are TGTGCCACCTTCGGCTACGGGGACGAGCAGTACTTC. Translated: CATFGYGDEQYF.

This rearrangement joins TRBV19 to TRBJ1-2; no clear D gene. V was clipped by 10 bases and J by 2 bases, with 11 bases between them. The CDR3 spans 12 residues. Germline loops: CDR1 LNHDA, CDR2 SQIVND (reference sequence). The DNA of the CDR3 is TGTGCCACCTCCCCGCAAAACTATGGCTACACCTTC. Translation gives CATSPQNYGYTF.

This clone was observed a few times. The V call is TRBV10-3, the J call TRBJ1-1; perhaps TRBD1 as D (5 bases). Germline CDR1 ENHRY, CDR2 SYGVKD. Trimming took 6 bases from V and 0 from J, leaving 11 bases between them. This CDR3 has 14 residues. The CDR3 DNA is TGTGCCATCAGCCGACAGCTAATGAACACTGAAGCTTTCTTT. This codes for CAISRQLMNTEAFF.

The chain employs TRBV19 and TRBJ2-2, with unresolved D. V dropped 8 bases and J dropped 7 bases, with 14 bases sitting between them. Germline loops: CDR1 LNHDA, CDR2 SQIVND (reference sequence). There are 13 residues in the CDR3. CDR3 sequence reads: CASDATRHGELFF. As DNA, the CDR3 is TGTGCCAGTGACGCGACCCGACACGGGGAGCTGTTTTTT.

J is TRBJ2-7 and V is TRBV6-5; 9 bases are shared with TRBD1. J was trimmed by 7 bases and V by 4 bases; bases with no gene match: 11. CDR3 length: 15 residues. The germline V gene encodes CDR1 MNHEY and CDR2 SVGAGI. The CDR3 coding sequence is TGTGCCAGCAGTTTCGCAAAACAGGGGGCGAGGGAGCAGTACTTC. It encodes CASSFAKQGAREQYF.